This is a list of T cell receptor beta chains from one sample in a study of T cell responses to AZD1222 COVID-19 vaccine. Libraries were prepared by immunoSEQ multiplex PCR; TCRdb keeps only in-frame clonotypes and omits some of them. The sample shows 130,000 to 150,000 clones, 70% to 90% of them seen only once. Source: peripheral blood, taken 28 days after the second dose of the MenACWY control vaccine. Every receptor here comes from an adult who received the MenACWY meningococcal vaccine as a control. CDR3s include the opening cysteine and the closing phenylalanine or tryptophan. The D gene is left open where the match is weak. The listing skips clone size in some rows; elsewhere it reads once, few, many or a size class.

j_call d_call clone_size v_call cdr3_aa cdr3_nt
TRBJ2-7 - once TRBV5-1 CASSFTMGSYEQYF TGCGCCAGCAGCTTCACCATGGGCTCCTACGAGCAGTACTTC
TRBJ2-5 TRBD2 - TRBV6-5 CASSGLAGEETQYF TGTGCCAGCAGCGGACTAGCGGGAGAAGAGACCCAGTACTTC
TRBJ1-2 - - TRBV4-1 CASSQPRDPHGGYTF TGCGCCAGCAGCCAACCTCGGGATCCACATGGGGGCTACACCTTC
TRBJ1-4 - - TRBV4-1 CASSQDRSRQGRNEKLFF TGCGCCAGCAGCCAAGATCGTTCAAGGCAGGGTCGTAATGAAAAACTGTTTTTT
TRBJ1-4 - - TRBV29-1 CSVEDPGNEKLFF TGCAGCGTTGAAGATCCGGGGAATGAAAAACTGTTTTTT
TRBJ2-1 - - TRBV4-1 CASSQEVVGSYNEQFF TGCGCCAGCAGCCAAGAAGTGGTTGGCTCCTACAATGAGCAGTTCTTC
TRBJ1-5 - - TRBV7-9 CASSSDRNQPQHF TGTGCCAGCAGCTCCGACAGAAATCAGCCCCAGCATTTT
TRBJ1-5 - once TRBV2 CASSDTNNQPQHF TGTGCCAGCAGTGACACCAACAATCAGCCCCAGCATTTT
TRBJ2-7 - - TRBV20-1 CSASLDEQYF TGCAGTGCTAGTTTGGACGAGCAGTACTTC
TRBJ1-5 - - TRBV6-5 CASSPGPGQPQHF TGTGCCAGCAGTCCCGGACCGGGTCAGCCCCAGCATTTT
TRBJ1-4 TRBD1 - TRBV4-1 CASSQSPTGRDEKLFF TGCGCCAGCAGCCAATCTCCGACAGGGAGGGATGAAAAACTGTTTTTT
TRBJ1-2 - - TRBV18 CASSAQQASNYGYTF TGTGCCAGCTCAGCACAACAGGCCTCTAACTATGGCTACACCTTC
TRBJ1-2 - - TRBV19 CASSIDSRTLAGNYGYTF TGTGCCAGTAGTATAGATTCCCGAACCTTGGCAGGAAACTATGGCTACACCTTC
TRBJ1-5 - - TRBV7-2 CASSLAQGVAQPQHF TGTGCCAGCAGCTTAGCGCAAGGGGTGGCTCAGCCCCAGCATTTT
TRBJ2-3 - - TRBV9 CASSVPLGTQYF TGTGCCAGCAGCGTCCCTTTGGGTACGCAGTATTTT
TRBJ2-7 TRBD2 - TRBV5-6 CASSLGLAGSYEQYF TGTGCCAGCAGCTTGGGGCTAGCGGGTTCCTACGAGCAGTACTTC
TRBJ1-2 TRBD1 - TRBV28 CASSSDRGANYGYTF TGTGCCAGCAGCTCAGACAGGGGCGCGAACTATGGCTACACCTTC
TRBJ2-5 - few TRBV7-9 CASSLLRGLQETQYF TGTGCCAGCAGCTTACTCCGCGGGCTCCAAGAGACCCAGTACTTC
TRBJ1-5 TRBD1 - TRBV19 CASSRDRGSNQPQHF TGTGCCAGTAGCCGGGACAGGGGAAGCAATCAGCCCCAGCATTTT
TRBJ2-3 TRBD2 - TRBV20-1 CSASAAEGAGGSDTQYF TGCAGTGCTAGTGCCGCAGAGGGAGCGGGAGGGTCCGATACGCAGTATTTT
TRBJ1-2 TRBD1 - TRBV2 CATRDRGMGGYTF TGTGCCACCCGGGACAGGGGAATGGGAGGCTACACCTTC
TRBJ2-1 - - TRBV29-1 CSVERGGTMEQFF TGCAGCGTTGAGCGGGGTGGTACAATGGAGCAGTTCTTC
TRBJ1-6 TRBD1 - TRBV7-8 CASSMGQNSPLHF TGTGCCAGCAGCATGGGACAGAATTCACCCCTCCACTTT
TRBJ2-7 TRBD2 few TRBV5-4 CASSDPTSGWEQYF TGTGCCAGCAGCGACCCGACTAGCGGGTGGGAGCAGTACTTC
TRBJ1-1 TRBD1 once TRBV10-3 CAIRGTGVNTEAFF TGTGCCATCAGAGGTACAGGGGTTAACACTGAAGCTTTCTTT
TRBJ1-4 - - TRBV5-5 CASSLFGTNEEKLFF TGTGCCAGCAGCTTGTTCGGGACAAACGAAGAAAAACTGTTTTTT
TRBJ1-2 - - TRBV29-1 CSAGQPSYGYTF TGCAGCGCCGGACAGCCTAGCTATGGCTACACCTTC
TRBJ2-7 - - TRBV30 CAWTGTASYEQYF TGTGCCTGGACTGGCACAGCCTCCTACGAGCAGTACTTC
TRBJ1-2 - once TRBV5-5 CASPGGTGYTF TGTGCCAGCCCTGGAGGAACGGGCTACACCTTC
TRBJ1-1 - - TRBV11-3 CASSLKSGPSRGAFF TGTGCCAGCAGCTTAAAATCAGGACCCAGCCGAGGCGCTTTCTTT
TRBJ1-1 TRBD1 - TRBV5-1 CASRTGTGSLNTEAFF TGCGCCAGCAGAACCGGGACAGGGTCCTTGAACACTGAAGCTTTCTTT
TRBJ1-2 - - TRBV6-5 CASSPGGLGYTF TGTGCCAGCAGTCCCGGGGGACTCGGCTACACCTTC
TRBJ1-2 - - TRBV24-1 CATSDLDKNYGYTF TGTGCCACCAGTGATTTAGACAAGAACTATGGCTACACCTTC
TRBJ1-1 - - TRBV2 CASSPYRDPGTEAFF TGTGCCAGCAGTCCCTACCGTGACCCAGGGACTGAAGCTTTCTTT
TRBJ1-2 - - TRBV15 CATSRGGRDYGYTF TGTGCCACCAGCAGGGGCGGCAGGGACTATGGCTACACCTTC
TRBJ1-2 - - TRBV7-9 CASSSYQGTYGYTF TGTGCCAGCAGCTCCTACCAGGGAACCTATGGCTACACCTTC
TRBJ2-5 - - TRBV5-4 CASSGDAKETQYF TGTGCCAGCAGCGGGGACGCTAAAGAGACCCAGTACTTC
TRBJ1-4 - once TRBV11-3 CASSAPGHIGEKLFF TGTGCCAGCAGCGCCCCGGGACACATAGGGGAAAAACTGTTTTTT
TRBJ2-5 TRBD1 - TRBV30 CAASTGGQTQYF TGTGCCGCATCGACAGGGGGCCAGACCCAGTACTTC
TRBJ1-6 - - TRBV19 CASRTLGDSPLHF TGTGCCAGTAGAACATTGGGCGATTCACCCCTCCACTTT
TRBJ2-7 TRBD1 - TRBV5-4 CASSVGQATYEQYF TGTGCCAGCAGCGTGGGACAGGCCACCTACGAGCAGTACTTC
TRBJ2-3 - - TRBV6-1 CASSEDPGADTQYF TGTGCCAGCAGTGAGGATCCAGGGGCCGATACGCAGTATTTT
TRBJ1-1 - few TRBV28 CASSLTQAGGKNTEAFF TGTGCCAGCAGTTTGACCCAGGCCGGGGGGAAGAACACTGAAGCTTTCTTT
TRBJ2-3 - - TRBV6-5 CASISGPWDTQYF TGTGCCAGCATATCCGGGCCTTGGGATACGCAGTATTTT
TRBJ2-1 TRBD2 - TRBV19 CASSIAASGSYNEQFF TGTGCCAGTAGTATAGCGGCTAGCGGGTCCTACAATGAGCAGTTCTTC
TRBJ1-5 - - TRBV5-6 CASSFSQGGNQPQHF TGTGCCAGCAGCTTCTCGCAGGGAGGCAATCAGCCCCAGCATTTT
TRBJ1-2 - few TRBV12-3/TRBV12-4 CASSLDGAGYTF TGTGCCAGCAGTTTAGATGGGGCTGGCTACACCTTC
TRBJ1-1 TRBD1 - TRBV2 CASSGDRSNTEAFF TGTGCCAGCAGTGGGGACAGGAGTAACACTGAAGCTTTCTTT
TRBJ1-2 - few TRBV7-3 CASSSTGTQVYGYTF TGTGCCAGCAGCTCAACCGGGACTCAGGTCTATGGCTACACCTTC
TRBJ1-4 TRBD1 - TRBV29-1 CSTQGGGGKLFF TGCAGCACCCAAGGGGGCGGTGGAAAACTGTTTTTT
TRBJ1-5 TRBD1 once TRBV28 CASSSGQGRNQPQHF TGTGCCAGCAGTTCCGGACAGGGACGCAATCAGCCCCAGCATTTT
TRBJ2-7 TRBD1 - TRBV5-1 CASSTGEGSGEQYF TGCGCCAGCAGCACAGGGGAAGGGTCCGGCGAGCAGTACTTC
TRBJ1-3 - once TRBV5-1 CASSLDSSGNTIYF TGCGCCAGCAGCTTGGACAGCTCTGGAAACACCATATATTTT
TRBJ2-1 - - TRBV19 CASSFEGGSYNEQFF TGTGCCAGTAGTTTCGAGGGTGGCTCCTACAATGAGCAGTTCTTC